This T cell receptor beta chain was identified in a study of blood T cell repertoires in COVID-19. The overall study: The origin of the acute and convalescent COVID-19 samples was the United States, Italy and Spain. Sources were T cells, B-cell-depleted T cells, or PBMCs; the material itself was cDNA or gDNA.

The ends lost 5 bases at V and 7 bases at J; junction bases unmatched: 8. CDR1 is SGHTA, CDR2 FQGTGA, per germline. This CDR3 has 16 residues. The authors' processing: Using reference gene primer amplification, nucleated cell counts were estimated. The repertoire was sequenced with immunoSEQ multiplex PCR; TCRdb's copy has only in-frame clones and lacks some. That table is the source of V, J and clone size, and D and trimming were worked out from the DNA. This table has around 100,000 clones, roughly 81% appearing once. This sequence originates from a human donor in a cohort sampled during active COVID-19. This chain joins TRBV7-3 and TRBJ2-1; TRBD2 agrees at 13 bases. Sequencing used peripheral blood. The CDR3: CASSHYGTSGKNEQFF. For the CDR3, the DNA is TGTGCCAGCAGCCATTACGGGACTAGCGGGAAAAATGAGCAGTTCTTC.